The 8 T cell receptor beta chains below were found in one sample sequenced in a study of T cells in Graves' hyperthyroidism and ophthalmopathy (dated by TCRdb to about 2019). Libraries were built with multiplex PCR. TCRdb shows the sequencer as Illumina HiSeq 2000. TCR beta CDR3 regions were amplified from RNA transcripts. The TCR CDR3 was subjected to a first round of RT-PCR using the HTBI primer set and the Qiagen OneStep RT-PCR kit. TCRdb's own reprocessing of the public reads used fastp at Q25 and MiXCR and kept productive beta chains. Under each unique CDR3 protein, matching rows form one entry showing the most common genes and DNA. Recorded for this sample are 500,000 or so distinct CDR3 sequences; 15% to 20% of them occurred a single time. 25% to 35% of the sample is in the top ten clones. What was sequenced was blood. These receptor sequences come from a woman aged 25-40 years with Graves' ophthalmopathy.

Comments on this clonotype: Since a much larger clone is just one base distant, this may be a read error. The genes are TRBV28 and TRBJ1-1, with D maybe TRBD1 (5 bases). V was shortened by 7 bases and J by 4 bases, with 13 bases between the two germline ends. CDR1 and CDR2 (germline): MDHEN, SYDVKM. CDR3 length: 13 residues. CDR3 sequence reads: CASIQDSSTEAFF. The CDR3, as DNA: TGTGCCAGCATCCAAGACAGTAGCACTGAAGCTTTCTTT. Looking up the rest from reference TRBV28 and TRBJ1-1 gives the full variable domain: DVKVTQSSRYLVKRTGEKVFLECVQDMDHENMFWYRQDPGLGLRLIYFSYDVKMKEKGDIPEGYSVSREKKERFSLILESASTNQTSMYLCASIQDSSTEAFFGQGTRLTVV.

J is TRBJ2-7 and V is TRBV6-1, with 10 bases matching TRBD2. The V gene's germline CDR1 is MNHNS and CDR2 SASEGT. This CDR3 contains 17 residues. V was pared by 7 bases and J by 6 bases, with 18 bases of the junction left unmatched. DNA for the CDR3: TGTGCCAGCACCTCATGGGAGCTAGCGGGAGCAGTGGGCGAGCAGTACTTC. It translates to CASTSWELAGAVGEQYF.

In its sample, this clonotype was seen many times. V is TRBV7-9 and J is TRBJ2-7; TRBD1 matches at 7 bases. V shed 5 bases, J shed 3 bases, and the junction held 10 bases outside the gene matches. CDR1 SEHNR and CDR2 FQNEAQ come from the germline V gene (reference sequence). The CDR3 is 15 residues long. CDR3 residues: CASSQVWDSNYEQYF. CDR3 coding DNA: TGTGCCAGCAGCCAAGTATGGGACAGTAACTACGAGCAGTACTTC.

A note on this clonotype: One junction end does not reproduce the germline sequence, and a read error may be involved. The chain links TRBV6-2 or TRBV6-3 to TRBJ1-2; 7 bases agree with TRBD1. This CDR3 is built from 13 residues. Germline loops: CDR1 MNHEY, CDR2 SVGEGT. The CDR3 DNA is TGTGTCAGCAGCCAGACAGGGAGTGGAGGCTACACCTTC. It encodes CVSSQTGSGGYTF.

A few counts support this clonotype. The chain couples TRBV15 to TRBJ2-1, with TRBD1 matching over 7 bases. Germline V gene data show CDR1 as LNHNV and CDR2 as YYDKDF (reference sequence). The CDR3 is made up of 15 amino acids. The V segment lost 4 bases and the J segment 4 bases; nucleotides outside the gene matches: 7. For the CDR3, the DNA is TGTGCCACCAGCATCCGGGACAGCTTTTACAATGAGCAGTTCTTC. Residues: CATSIRDSFYNEQFF.

This clonotype appeared a few times. A much larger clone lies a single base off, so this may be a read error. The chain uses TRBV7-2 and TRBJ2-1; 9 bases map to TRBD2. The CDR3 is made up of 17 amino acids. The J segment lost 3 bases and the V segment lost 7 bases, leaving 13 bases of the junction unmatched. Germline V gives CDR1 SGHTA, CDR2 FQGNSA. The CDR3 bases are TGTGCCAGCACCGTTGGGGCTTTTAGCGGGAGCTACAATGAGCAGTTCTTC. This sequence encodes CASTVGAFSGSYNEQFF.

The sample holds many counts of this clonotype. The CDR3 coding sequence is TGTGCCAGCAGCCCCTGGACTAGCCTCTACGAGCAGTACTTC. It translates to CASSPWTSLYEQYF. This chain uses TRBV3-1 with TRBJ2-7, with 8 bases lining up with TRBD2. V was pared by 4 bases and J by 3 bases, with 5 bases of the junction left unmatched. The CDR3 is 14 amino acids. Germline CDR1 LGHDT, CDR2 YNNKEL (reference sequence).

The gene calls are TRBV6-1 and TRBJ2-7; 11 bases are a match to TRBD2. Trimming took 5 bases from V and 2 from J; bases not matched to a gene: 5. This CDR3 spans 15 amino acids. Germline loops: CDR1 MNHNS, CDR2 SASEGT. The CDR3 reads CASSRRLAGTYEQYF. CDR3 nucleotides: TGTGCCAGCAGTCGCAGACTAGCGGGAACCTACGAGCAGTACTTC.